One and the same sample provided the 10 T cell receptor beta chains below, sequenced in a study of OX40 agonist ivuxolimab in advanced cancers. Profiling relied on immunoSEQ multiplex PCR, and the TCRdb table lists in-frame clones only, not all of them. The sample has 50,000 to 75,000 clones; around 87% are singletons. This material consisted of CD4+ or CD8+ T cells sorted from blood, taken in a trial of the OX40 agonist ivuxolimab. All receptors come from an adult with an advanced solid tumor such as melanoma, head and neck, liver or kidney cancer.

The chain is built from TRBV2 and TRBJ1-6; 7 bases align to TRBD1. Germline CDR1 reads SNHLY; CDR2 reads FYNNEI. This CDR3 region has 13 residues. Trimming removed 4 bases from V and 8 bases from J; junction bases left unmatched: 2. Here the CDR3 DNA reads TGTGCCAGCAGTGGACAGGGTTATTCACCCCTCCACTTT. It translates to CASSGQGYSPLHF.

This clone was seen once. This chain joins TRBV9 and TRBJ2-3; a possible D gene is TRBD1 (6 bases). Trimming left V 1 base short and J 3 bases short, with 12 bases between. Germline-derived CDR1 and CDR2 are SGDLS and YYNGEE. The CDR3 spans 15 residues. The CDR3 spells CASSVSPGATDTQYF. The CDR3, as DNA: TGTGCCAGCAGCGTATCTCCAGGGGCAACAGATACGCAGTATTTT. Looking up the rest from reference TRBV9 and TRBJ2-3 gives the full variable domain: DSGVTQTPKHLITATGQRVTLRCSPRSGDLSVYWYQQSLDQGLQFLIQYYNGEERAKGNILERFSAQQFPDLHSELNLSSLELGDSALYFCASSVSPGATDTQYFGPGTRLTVL.

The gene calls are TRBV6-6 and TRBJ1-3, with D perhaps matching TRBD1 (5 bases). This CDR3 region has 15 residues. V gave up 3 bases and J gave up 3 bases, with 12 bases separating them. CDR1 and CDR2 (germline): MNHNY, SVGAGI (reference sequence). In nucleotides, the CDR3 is TGTGCCAGCAGTTATTCCCAGGGAAGTGGAAACACCATATATTTT. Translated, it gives CASSYSQGSGNTIYF.

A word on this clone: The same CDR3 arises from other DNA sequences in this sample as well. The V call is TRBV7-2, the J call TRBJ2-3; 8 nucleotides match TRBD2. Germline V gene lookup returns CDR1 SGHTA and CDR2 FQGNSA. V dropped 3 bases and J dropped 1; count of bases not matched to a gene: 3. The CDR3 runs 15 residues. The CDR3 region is CASSFTSGGTDTQYF. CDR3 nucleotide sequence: TGTGCCAGCAGCTTCACTAGCGGAGGCACAGATACGCAGTATTTT.

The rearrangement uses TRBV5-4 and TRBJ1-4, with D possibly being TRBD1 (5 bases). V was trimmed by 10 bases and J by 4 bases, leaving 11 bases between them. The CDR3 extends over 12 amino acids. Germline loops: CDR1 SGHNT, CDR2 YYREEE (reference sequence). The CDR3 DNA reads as TGTGCCGGGGGGTCCCTTAATGAAAAACTGTTTTTT. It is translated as CAGGSLNEKLFF.

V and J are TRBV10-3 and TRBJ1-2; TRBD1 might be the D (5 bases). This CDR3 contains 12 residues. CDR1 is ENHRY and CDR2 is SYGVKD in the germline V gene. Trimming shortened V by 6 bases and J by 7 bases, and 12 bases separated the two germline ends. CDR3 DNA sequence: TGTGCCATCAGGACGCAGGGTAGTGGCTACACCTTC. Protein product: CAIRTQGSGYTF.

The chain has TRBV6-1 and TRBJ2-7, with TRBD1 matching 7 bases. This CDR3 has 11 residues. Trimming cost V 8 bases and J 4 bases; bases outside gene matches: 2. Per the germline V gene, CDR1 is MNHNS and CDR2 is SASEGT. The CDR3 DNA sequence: TGTGCCAGCGGGACAGCTTACGAGCAGTACTTC. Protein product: CASGTAYEQYF.

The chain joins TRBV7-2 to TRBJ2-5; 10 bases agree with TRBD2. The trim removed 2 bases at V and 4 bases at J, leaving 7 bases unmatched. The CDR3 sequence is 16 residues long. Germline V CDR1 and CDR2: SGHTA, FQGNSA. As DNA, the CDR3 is TGTGCCAGCAGCTTAAGGAGCGGGGGGGCGAGAGAGACCCAGTACTTC. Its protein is CASSLRSGGARETQYF.

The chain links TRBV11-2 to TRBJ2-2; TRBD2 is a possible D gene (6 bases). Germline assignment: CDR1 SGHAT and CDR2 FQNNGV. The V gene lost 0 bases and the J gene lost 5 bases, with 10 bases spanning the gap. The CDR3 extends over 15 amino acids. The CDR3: CASSLEGGRTGELFF. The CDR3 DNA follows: TGTGCCAGCAGCTTAGAGGGAGGTCGGACCGGGGAGCTGTTTTTT.

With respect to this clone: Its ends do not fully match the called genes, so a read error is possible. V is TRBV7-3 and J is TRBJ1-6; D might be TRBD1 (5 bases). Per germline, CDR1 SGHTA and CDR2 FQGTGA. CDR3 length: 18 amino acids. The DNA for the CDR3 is TGTGCCAGCAGCATAACGACAGCCCCGAGCTCCTATAATTCACCCCTCCACTTT. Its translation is CASSITTAPSSYNSPLHF.